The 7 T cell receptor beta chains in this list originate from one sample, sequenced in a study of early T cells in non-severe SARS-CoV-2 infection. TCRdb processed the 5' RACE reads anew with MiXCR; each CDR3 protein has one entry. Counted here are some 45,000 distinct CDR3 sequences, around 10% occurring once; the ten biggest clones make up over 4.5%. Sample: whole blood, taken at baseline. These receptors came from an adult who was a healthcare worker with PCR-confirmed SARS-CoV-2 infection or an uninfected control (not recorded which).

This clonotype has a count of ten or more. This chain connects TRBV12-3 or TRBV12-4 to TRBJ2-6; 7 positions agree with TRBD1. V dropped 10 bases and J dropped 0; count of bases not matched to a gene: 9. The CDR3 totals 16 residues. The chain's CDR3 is CATRGTASSGANVLTF. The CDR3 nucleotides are TGTGCCACCCGAGGGACAGCGAGCTCTGGGGCCAACGTCCTGACTTTC.

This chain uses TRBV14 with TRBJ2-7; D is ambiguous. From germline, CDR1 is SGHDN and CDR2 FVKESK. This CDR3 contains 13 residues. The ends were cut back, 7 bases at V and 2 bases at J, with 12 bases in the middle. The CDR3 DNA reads TGTGCCAGCACCAGAGGTACCACCTACGAGCAGTACTTC. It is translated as CASTRGTTYEQYF.

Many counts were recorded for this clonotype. CDR3 DNA: TGTGCCAGCAGTTACTCGGGACAGGGGGCTCACCAGCCCCAGCATTTT. Its translation is CASSYSGQGAHQPQHF. The chain has TRBV6-6 and TRBJ1-5; 12 bases agree with TRBD1. J gave up 7 bases and V 0 bases, and 4 bases lay outside the gene matches. CDR1 and CDR2 (germline): MNHNY, SVGAGI (reference sequence). This CDR3 has 16 amino acids.

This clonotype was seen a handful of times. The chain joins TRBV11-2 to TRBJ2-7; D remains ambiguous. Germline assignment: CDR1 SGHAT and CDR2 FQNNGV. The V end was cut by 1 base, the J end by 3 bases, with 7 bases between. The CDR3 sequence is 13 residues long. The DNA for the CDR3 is TGTGCCAGCAGCTTAGGGTTAGGCTACGAGCAGTACTTC. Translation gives CASSLGLGYEQYF.

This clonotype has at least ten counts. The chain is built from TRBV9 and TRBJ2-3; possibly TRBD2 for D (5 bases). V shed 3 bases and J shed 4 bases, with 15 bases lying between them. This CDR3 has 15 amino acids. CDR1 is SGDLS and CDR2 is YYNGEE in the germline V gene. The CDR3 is CASSGIRGGADTQYF. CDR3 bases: TGTGCCAGCAGCGGTATACGCGGAGGAGCAGATACGCAGTATTTT. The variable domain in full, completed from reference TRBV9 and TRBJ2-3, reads DSGVTQTPKHLITATGQRVTLRCSPRSGDLSVYWYQQSLDQGLQFLIQYYNGEERAKGNILERFSAQQFPDLHSELNLSSLELGDSALYFCASSGIRGGADTQYFGPGTRLTVL.

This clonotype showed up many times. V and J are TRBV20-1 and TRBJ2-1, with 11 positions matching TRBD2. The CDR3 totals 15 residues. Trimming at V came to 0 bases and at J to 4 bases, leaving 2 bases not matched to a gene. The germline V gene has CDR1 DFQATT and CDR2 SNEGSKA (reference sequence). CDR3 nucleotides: TGCAGTGCTAGAGATACTAGCGGGGGTTACAATGAGCAGTTCTTC. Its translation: CSARDTSGGYNEQFF.

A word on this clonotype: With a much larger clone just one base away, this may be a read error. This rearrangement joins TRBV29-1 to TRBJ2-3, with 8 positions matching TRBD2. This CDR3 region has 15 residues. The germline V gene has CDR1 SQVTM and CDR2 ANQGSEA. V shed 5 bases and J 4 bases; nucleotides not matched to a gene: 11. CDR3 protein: CSVSGGQRSSDTQYF. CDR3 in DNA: TGCAGCGTTAGCGGGGGTCAGAGAAGCTCAGATACGCAGTATTTT.